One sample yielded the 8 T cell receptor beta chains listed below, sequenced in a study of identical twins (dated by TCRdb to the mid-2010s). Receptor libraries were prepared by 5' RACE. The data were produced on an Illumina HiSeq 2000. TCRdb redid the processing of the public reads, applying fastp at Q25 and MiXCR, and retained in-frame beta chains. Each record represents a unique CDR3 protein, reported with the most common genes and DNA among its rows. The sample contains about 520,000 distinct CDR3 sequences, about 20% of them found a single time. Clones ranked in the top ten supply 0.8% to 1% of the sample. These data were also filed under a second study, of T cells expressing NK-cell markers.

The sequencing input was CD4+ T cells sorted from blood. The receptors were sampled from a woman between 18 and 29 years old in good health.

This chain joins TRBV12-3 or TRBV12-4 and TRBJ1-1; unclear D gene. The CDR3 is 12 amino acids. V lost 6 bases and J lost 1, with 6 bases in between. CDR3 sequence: CASRAQNTEAFF. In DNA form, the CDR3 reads TGTGCCAGCAGAGCACAGAACACTGAAGCTTTCTTT.

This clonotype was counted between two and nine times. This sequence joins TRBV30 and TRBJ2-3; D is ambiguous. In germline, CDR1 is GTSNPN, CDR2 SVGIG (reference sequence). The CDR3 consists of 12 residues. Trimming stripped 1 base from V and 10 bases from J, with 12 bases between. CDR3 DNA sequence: TGTGCCTGGAGTGCCCTCCAGTACCCGCAGTATTTT. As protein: CAWSALQYPQYF.

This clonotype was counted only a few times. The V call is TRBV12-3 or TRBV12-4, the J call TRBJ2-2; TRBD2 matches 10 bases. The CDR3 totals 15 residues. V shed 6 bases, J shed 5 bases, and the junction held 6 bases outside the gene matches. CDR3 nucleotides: TGTGCCAGCAGGGTCGGGACTAGCGATACCGGGGAGCTGTTTTTT. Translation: CASRVGTSDTGELFF.

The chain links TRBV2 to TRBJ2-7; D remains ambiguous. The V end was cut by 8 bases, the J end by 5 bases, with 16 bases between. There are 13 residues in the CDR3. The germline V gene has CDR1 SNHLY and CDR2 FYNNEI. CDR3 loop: CASFLLRQHEQYF. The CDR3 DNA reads TGTGCCAGCTTTCTGCTGAGGCAGCACGAGCAGTACTTC.

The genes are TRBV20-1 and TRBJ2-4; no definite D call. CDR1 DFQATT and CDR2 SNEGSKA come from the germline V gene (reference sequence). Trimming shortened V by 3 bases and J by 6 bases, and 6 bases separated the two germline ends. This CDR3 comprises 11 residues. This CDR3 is CSARARNIQYF. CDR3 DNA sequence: TGCAGTGCTAGGGCCCGAAACATTCAGTACTTC.

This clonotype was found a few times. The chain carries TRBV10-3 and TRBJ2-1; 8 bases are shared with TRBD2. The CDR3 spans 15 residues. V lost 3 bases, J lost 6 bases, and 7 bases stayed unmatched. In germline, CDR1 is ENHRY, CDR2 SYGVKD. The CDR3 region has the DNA TGTGCCATCAGTGAAGGGACTAGGAGGGGCAATGAGCAGTTCTTC. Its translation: CAISEGTRRGNEQFF.

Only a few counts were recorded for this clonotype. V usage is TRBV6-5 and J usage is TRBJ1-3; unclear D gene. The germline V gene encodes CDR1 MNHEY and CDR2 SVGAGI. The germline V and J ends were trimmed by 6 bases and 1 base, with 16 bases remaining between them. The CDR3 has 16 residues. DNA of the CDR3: TGTGCCAGCAGCTACGGCTACGTGGGGTCTGGAAACACCATATATTTT. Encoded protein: CASSYGYVGSGNTIYF.

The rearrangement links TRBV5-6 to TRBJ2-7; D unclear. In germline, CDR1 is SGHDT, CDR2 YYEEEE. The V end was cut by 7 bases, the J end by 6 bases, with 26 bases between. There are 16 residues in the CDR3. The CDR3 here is CASSLGPTITRGEQYF. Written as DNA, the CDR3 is TGTGCCAGCTCCCTCGGACCGACAATCACCCGAGGCGAGCAGTACTTC.